This T cell receptor (beta chain) is drawn from a study of synovial regulatory T cells in juvenile arthritis. Overall study: One patient received methotrexate plus infliximab; one lacked treatment information.

Study-level points and caveats: Blood Treg cells that were inflammation-associated showed lower TCR diversity than other blood Treg cells.

This CDR3 has 14 amino acids. No DNA is listed. The V gene's germline CDR1 is MNHNS and CDR2 SASEGT. The data were produced by immunoSEQ multiplex PCR, yet TCRdb's version contains in-frame clones alone and is incomplete. The sample spans about 10,000 clones; the ten largest clones claim nearly 0.95%. In regard to this clone: As yet, its antigen is unknown.

Donors were 11 juvenile idiopathic arthritis patients with active disease, 3 polyarticular and 8 oligoarticular. The chain has TRBV6-1 and TRBJ1-2; TCRdb's D gene call, TRBD1, goes unchecked for lack of DNA. The TCR was taken from a donor aged 2-35 years with juvenile idiopathic arthritis. Sample: Treg cells from blood. Subset of the sample: remaining (HLA-DR-negative) circulating blood Treg cells. The CDR3 is CASRATGPVSGYTF.